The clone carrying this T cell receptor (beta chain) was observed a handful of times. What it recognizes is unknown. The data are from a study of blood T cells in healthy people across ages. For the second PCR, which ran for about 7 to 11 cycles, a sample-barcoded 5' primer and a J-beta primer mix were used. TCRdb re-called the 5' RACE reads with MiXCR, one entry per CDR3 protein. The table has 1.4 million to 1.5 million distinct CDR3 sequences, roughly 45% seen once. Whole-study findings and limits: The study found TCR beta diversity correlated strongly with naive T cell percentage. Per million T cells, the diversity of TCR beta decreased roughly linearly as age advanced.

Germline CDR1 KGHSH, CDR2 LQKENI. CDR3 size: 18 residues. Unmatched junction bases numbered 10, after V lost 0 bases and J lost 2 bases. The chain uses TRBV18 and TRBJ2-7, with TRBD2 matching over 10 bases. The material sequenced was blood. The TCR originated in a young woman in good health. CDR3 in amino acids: CASSPPTLGLAETYEQYF. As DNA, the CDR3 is TGTGCCAGCTCACCACCAACACTCGGACTAGCGGAAACCTACGAGCAGTACTTC.